This TCR beta chain was profiled in a study of PD-1 blockade in classical Hodgkin lymphoma. Study conclusions and caveats: Complete responders entered with baseline diversity on par with newly diagnosed patients, the results showed. Relapsed/refractory patients reportedly had lower baseline diversity than newly diagnosed patients.

The time point denotes: cycle 4 day 1 (C4D1), after 5 to 7 weeks of nivolumab. In every patient, relapse followed autologous stem cell transplantation, while exposure to brentuximab vedotin differed. On this clone itself: Antigen specificity is unknown.

J lost 6 bases, V lost 3 bases, and 8 bases had no gene match. Germline V CDR1 and CDR2: SGHAT, FQNNGV. The CDR3 consists of 16 residues. Some clones are missing from TCRdb's copy, which holds only in-frame ones; the method was immunoSEQ multiplex PCR. The sample holds roughly 20,000 clones, more than 75% seen once. This TCR was sampled from a human donor with classical Hodgkin lymphoma. The sample here was peripheral blood mononuclear cells (PBMCs), taken before the fourth cycle of nivolumab. The chain is built from TRBV11-2 and TRBJ2-2; 9 positions agree with TRBD1. The DNA of the CDR3 is TGTGCCAGCAGCTTCGGCACAGGGGGCACGGCCGGGGAGCTGTTTTTT. Its protein product is CASSFGTGGTAGELFF.